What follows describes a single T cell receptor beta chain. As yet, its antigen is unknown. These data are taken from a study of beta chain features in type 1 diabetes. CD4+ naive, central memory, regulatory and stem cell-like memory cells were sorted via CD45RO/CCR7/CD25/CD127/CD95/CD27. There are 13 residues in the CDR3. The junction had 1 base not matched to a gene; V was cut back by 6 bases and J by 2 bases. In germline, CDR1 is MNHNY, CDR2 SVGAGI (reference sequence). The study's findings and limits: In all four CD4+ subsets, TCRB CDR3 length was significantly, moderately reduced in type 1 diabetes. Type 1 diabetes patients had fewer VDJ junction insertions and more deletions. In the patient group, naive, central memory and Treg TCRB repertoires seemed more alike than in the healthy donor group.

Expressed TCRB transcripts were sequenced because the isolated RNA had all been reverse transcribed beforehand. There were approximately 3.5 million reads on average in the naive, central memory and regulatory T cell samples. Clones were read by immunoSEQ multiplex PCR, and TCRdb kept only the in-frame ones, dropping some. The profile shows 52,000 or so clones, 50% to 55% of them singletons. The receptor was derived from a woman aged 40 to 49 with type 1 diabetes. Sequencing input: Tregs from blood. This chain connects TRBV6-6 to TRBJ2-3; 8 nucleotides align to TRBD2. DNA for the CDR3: TGTGCCAGCAGACTAGCGGCCACAGATACGCAGTATTTT. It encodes CASRLAATDTQYF.